This is a list of T cell receptor beta chains from one sample in a study of T cell changes during pregnancy in multiple sclerosis. Data came from immunoSEQ multiplex PCR; TCRdb stores just in-frame clones and leaves some out. The sample holds 55,000 to 85,000 clones, more than 80% seen once. Material: peripheral blood, obtained in the third trimester of pregnancy. Every receptor here comes from a female donor with multiple sclerosis, enrolled in a pregnancy study. Each CDR3 is given with its conserved first and last residue. The order of the fields is V gene, J gene, clone size, D gene, CDR3 DNA, CDR3 protein. D genes are given only for firm matches. Clone size, where shown, is once, few, many, or a class for clones that have expanded.

TRBV28,TRBJ1-1,few,-,TGTGCCAGCAGCTCGACCGGGAGCACTGAAGCTTTCTTT,CASSSTGSTEAFF
TRBV27,TRBJ2-1,-,TRBD1,TGTGCCAGCAGTGGGGGACAGGGTTATTACAATGAGCAGTTCTTC,CASSGGQGYYNEQFF
TRBV6-5,TRBJ2-2,-,TRBD1,TGTGCCAGCAGGTCCGGACAGGGTCGGGCCGGGGAGCTGTTTTTT,CASRSGQGRAGELFF
TRBV30,TRBJ1-5,-,-,TGTGCCTGGAGAAGGGGAGGGTCCGGCAATCAGCCCCAGCATTTT,CAWRRGGSGNQPQHF
TRBV30,TRBJ2-5,-,TRBD2,TGTGCCTGGAGCGGGGGGTTCGGAGAGACCCAGTACTTC,CAWSGGFGETQYF
TRBV5-4,TRBJ2-4,-,-,TGTGCCAGCAGCTTCCAGGGGTTAGGCCAGTACTTC,CASSFQGLGQYF
TRBV6-1,TRBJ1-2,-,-,TGTGCCAGCAGTAACCGGGACTCTTGGTTCTATGGCTACACCTTC,CASSNRDSWFYGYTF
TRBV28,TRBJ2-5,-,-,TGTGCCAGCAGTTCAGATCGGGGACAAAGACGAGAGACCCAGTACTTC,CASSSDRGQRRETQYF
TRBV28,TRBJ1-2,-,-,TGTGCCAGCCTTGACACCTACTATGGCTACACCTTC,CASLDTYYGYTF
TRBV28,TRBJ2-2,-,TRBD2,TGTGCCAGCAGTTGGGGGGGACGGGAGCTGTTTTTT,CASSWGGRELFF
TRBV5-4,TRBJ2-5,-,TRBD2,TGTGCCAGCAGCCAGACTAGCGGGAGCCGAGAGACCCAGTACTTC,CASSQTSGSRETQYF